The sequence of this TCR beta chain was determined in a study of T cell responses to AZD1222 COVID-19 vaccine. V dropped 4 bases and J dropped 2; count of bases not matched to a gene: 6. The CDR3 has 14 residues. CDR1 is SGHNT and CDR2 is YYREEE in the germline V gene (reference sequence). Study results and caveats: Scientists sampled the repertoires only once the peak T cell response had passed. Once two AZD1222 doses were given, Spike-specific TCR breadth and depth went up. Only a handful of individuals given AZD1222 were seropositive at baseline.

Regarding this clone: Antigen unknown.

Some clones are missing from TCRdb's copy, which holds only in-frame ones; the method was immunoSEQ multiplex PCR. The table records 140,000 to 150,000 clones, around nine tenths of them present only once. This receptor was taken from an adult who received the AZD1222 COVID-19 vaccine. The sequencing here drew on peripheral blood, taken 28 days after the second AZD1222 dose. The J gene is TRBJ2-7, the V gene TRBV5-4; 7 positions match TRBD2. The CDR3 loop is CASSPGLGAYEQYF. The CDR3 coding sequence is TGTGCCAGCAGCCCCGGACTAGGGGCCTACGAGCAGTACTTC.